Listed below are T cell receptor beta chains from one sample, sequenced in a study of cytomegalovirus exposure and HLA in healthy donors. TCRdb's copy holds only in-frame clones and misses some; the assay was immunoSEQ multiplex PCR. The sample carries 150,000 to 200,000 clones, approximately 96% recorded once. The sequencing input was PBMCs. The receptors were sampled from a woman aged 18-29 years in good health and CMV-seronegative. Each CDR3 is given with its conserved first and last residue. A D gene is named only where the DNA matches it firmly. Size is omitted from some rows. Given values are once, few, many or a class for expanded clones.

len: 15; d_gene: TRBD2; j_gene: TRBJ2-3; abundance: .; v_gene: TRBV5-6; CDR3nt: TGTGCCAGCAGCTGGGGACTAGGGAGCACAGATACGCAGTATTTT; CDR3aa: CASSWGLGSTDTQYF
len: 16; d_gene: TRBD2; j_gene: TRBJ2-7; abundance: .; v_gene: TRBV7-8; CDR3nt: TGTGCCAGCAGCTTAGTCAGCCGGCGGGGGGCGTCCGAGCAGTACTTC; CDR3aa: CASSLVSRRGASEQYF
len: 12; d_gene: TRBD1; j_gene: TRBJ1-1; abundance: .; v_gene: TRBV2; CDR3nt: TGTGCCAGCAGTGAATGGACAGGGATAGCTTTCTTT; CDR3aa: CASSEWTGIAFF
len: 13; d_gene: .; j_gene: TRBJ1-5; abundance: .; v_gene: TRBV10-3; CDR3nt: TGTGCCATCAGCGGGGGTAGCAATCAGCCCCAGCATTTT; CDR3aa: CAISGGSNQPQHF
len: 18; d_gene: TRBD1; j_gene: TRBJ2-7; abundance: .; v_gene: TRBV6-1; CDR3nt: TGTGCCAGCAGTGAACCCTCCTGGGGACAGGGATATTCCTACGAGCAGTACTTC; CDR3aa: CASSEPSWGQGYSYEQYF
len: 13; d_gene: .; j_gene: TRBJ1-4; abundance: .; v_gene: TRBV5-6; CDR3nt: TGTGCCAGCAGTTACAGGGTTCCGGAAAAACTGTTTTTT; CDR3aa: CASSYRVPEKLFF
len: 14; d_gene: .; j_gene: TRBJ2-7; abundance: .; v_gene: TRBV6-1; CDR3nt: TGTGCCAGCAGCCGCGGGTGGCAGAGATACGAGCAGTACTTC; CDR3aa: CASSRGWQRYEQYF
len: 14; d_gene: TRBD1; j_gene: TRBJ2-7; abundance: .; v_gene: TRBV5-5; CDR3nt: TGTGCCAGCGGTATGGGACAGGGGCTTTACGAGCAGTACTTC; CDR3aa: CASGMGQGLYEQYF
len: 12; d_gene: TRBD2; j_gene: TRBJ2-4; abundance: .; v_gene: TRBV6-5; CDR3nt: TGTGCCAGCAGTCCGGGGGGAAACATTCAGTACTTC; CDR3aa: CASSPGGNIQYF
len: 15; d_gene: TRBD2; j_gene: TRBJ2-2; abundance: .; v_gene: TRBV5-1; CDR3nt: TGCGCCAGCACTCGACTAGCGGGGAACACCGGGGAGCTGTTTTTT; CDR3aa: CASTRLAGNTGELFF
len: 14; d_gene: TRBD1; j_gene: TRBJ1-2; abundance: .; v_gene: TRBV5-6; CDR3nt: TGTGCCAGCAGCCCTGGACAGGGGGCGTTTGGCTACACCTTC; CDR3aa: CASSPGQGAFGYTF
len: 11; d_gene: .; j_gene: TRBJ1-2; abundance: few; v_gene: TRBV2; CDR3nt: TGTGCCAGCAGTGGACAGCTTGGCTACACCTTC; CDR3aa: CASSGQLGYTF
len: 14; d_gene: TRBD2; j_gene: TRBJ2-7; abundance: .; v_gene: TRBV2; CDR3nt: TGTGCCAGCAGCTGGGCGGGGGTTACCTACGAGCAGTACTTC; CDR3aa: CASSWAGVTYEQYF
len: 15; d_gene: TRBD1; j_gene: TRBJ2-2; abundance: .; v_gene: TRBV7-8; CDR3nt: TGTGCCAGCAGCTCGGCAGGGGGCGCCGGCGGGGAGCTGTTTTTT; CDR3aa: CASSSAGGAGGELFF
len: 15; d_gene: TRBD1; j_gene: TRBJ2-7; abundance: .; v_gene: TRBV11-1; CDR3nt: TGTGCCAGCAGCGACCGGGACAGGGGGTCCTACGAGCAGTACTTC; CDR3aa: CASSDRDRGSYEQYF
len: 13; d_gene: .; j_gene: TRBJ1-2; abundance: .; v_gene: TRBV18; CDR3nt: TGTGCCAGCTCACCTGGCCAGGACTATGGCTACACCTTC; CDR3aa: CASSPGQDYGYTF
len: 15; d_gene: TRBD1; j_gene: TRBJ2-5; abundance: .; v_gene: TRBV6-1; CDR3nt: TGTGCCAGCAGTCCCGGGGACAGGGGGACAGAGACCCAGTACTTC; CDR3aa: CASSPGDRGTETQYF
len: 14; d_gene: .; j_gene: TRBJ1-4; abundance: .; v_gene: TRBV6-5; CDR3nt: TGTGCCAGCAGCAAACAGGAATCTAATGAAAAACTGTTTTTT; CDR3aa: CASSKQESNEKLFF
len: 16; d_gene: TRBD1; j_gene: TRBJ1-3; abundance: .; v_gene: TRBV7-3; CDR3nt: TGTGCCAGCAGCCAGGGACAGCCCTTCTCTGGAAACACCATATATTTT; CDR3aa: CASSQGQPFSGNTIYF
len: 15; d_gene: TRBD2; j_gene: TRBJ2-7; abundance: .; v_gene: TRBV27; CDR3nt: TGTGCCAGCAGCACAAGACTAGCGGGGGGGCACGAGCAGTACTTC; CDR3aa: CASSTRLAGGHEQYF
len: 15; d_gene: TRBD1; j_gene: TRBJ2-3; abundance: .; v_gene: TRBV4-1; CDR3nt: TGCGCCAGCAGCGGGGGACAGGGAATGCTAGATACGCAGTATTTT; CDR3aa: CASSGGQGMLDTQYF
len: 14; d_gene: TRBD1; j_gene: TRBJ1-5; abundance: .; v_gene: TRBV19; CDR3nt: TGTGCCAGTTGGACAGGTGAGATCAATCAGCCCCAGCATTTT; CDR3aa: CASWTGEINQPQHF
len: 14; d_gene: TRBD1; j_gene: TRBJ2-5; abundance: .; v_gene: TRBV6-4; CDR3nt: TGTGCCAGCAGTGGGACAGGACAGCAAGAGACCCAGTACTTC; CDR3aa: CASSGTGQQETQYF
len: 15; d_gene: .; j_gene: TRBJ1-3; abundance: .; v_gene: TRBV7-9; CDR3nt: TGTGCCAGCAGCCCCGAGTCAACCGCGGGAAACACCATATATTTT; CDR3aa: CASSPESTAGNTIYF
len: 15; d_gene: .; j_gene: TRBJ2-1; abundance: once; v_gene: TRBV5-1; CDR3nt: TGCGCCAGCAGCCTTGACAGTCCGTCCGCCAATGAGCAGTTCTTC; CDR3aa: CASSLDSPSANEQFF
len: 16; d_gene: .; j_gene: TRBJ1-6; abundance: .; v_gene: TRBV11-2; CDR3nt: TGTGCCAGCAGCTTAGATCGTGTGGAGATCAATTCACCCCTCCACTTT; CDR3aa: CASSLDRVEINSPLHF
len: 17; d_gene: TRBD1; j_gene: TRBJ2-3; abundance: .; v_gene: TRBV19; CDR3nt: TGTGCCAGTGGGGGCTTTCCCCAGGGGGCTATCACAGATACGCAGTATTTT; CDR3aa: CASGGFPQGAITDTQYF
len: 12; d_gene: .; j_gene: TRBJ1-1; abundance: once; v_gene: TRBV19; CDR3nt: TGTGCCAGTAGTATTGGGGCCAAGGAAGCTTTCTTT; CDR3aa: CASSIGAKEAFF
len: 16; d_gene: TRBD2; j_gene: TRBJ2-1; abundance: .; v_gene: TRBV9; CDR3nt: TGTGCCAGCAGCCCGAGATCTTTGGGACTAACTAATGAGCAGTTCTTC; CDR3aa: CASSPRSLGLTNEQFF
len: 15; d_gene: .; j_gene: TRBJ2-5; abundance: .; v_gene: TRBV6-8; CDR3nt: TGTGCCAGCAGTTCTTCTACAGTATTCCAAGAGACCCAGTACTTC; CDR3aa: CASSSSTVFQETQYF